Shown below are 11 T cell receptor beta chains from a single sample sequenced in a study of cytomegalovirus exposure and HLA in healthy donors. Sequencing used immunoSEQ multiplex PCR; TCRdb keeps in-frame clones, though not all of them. Of more than 100,000 clones listed, 88% are singletons. The source material was PBMCs. These receptors were obtained from a man aged 25 to 45 in good health and CMV-seronegative.

Details on this clone: Other DNA variants within this sample encode the same CDR3. The J gene is TRBJ2-7, the V gene TRBV18; 8 bases match TRBD1. Trimming at V came to 2 bases and at J to 2 bases, leaving 2 bases not matched to a gene. The V gene's germline CDR1 is KGHSH and CDR2 LQKENI. CDR3 size: 14 residues. The CDR3: CASSPGTGPYEQYF. The CDR3 DNA sequence: TGTGCCAGCTCACCAGGGACAGGTCCCTACGAGCAGTACTTC.

V is TRBV30 and J is TRBJ2-7, with D maybe TRBD1 (6 bases). Germline V CDR1 and CDR2: GTSNPN, SVGIG (reference sequence). This CDR3 has 14 residues. V was clipped by 4 bases and J by 7 bases, with 20 bases between them. The DNA for the CDR3 is TGTGCCTGGAAAAGACAGGACTTCGCACGGGAGCAGTACTTC. This encodes CAWKRQDFAREQYF.

This chain joins TRBV7-9 and TRBJ2-3; 8 bases align to TRBD2. The germline V gene has CDR1 SEHNR and CDR2 FQNEAQ (reference sequence). V shed 2 bases and J 6 bases; nucleotides not matched to a gene: 10. This CDR3 is 16 amino acids long. CDR3 protein: CASSLTAGGLGDTQYF. CDR3 DNA: TGTGCCAGCAGCTTAACGGCGGGAGGACTGGGGGATACGCAGTATTTT.

The chain combines TRBV19 with TRBJ2-4, with 9 bases lining up with TRBD2. The CDR3 is 18 amino acids. Germline-derived CDR1 and CDR2 are LNHDA and SQIVND (reference sequence). V lost 3 bases to trimming and J lost 0 bases; unmatched junction nucleotides: 9. This chain's CDR3 is CASSIGSGSLLAKNIQYF. In DNA form, the CDR3 reads TGTGCCAGTAGTATTGGTAGCGGGAGCCTCTTAGCCAAAAACATTCAGTACTTC.

This clone has more than one count but fewer than ten. V and J are TRBV6-6 and TRBJ1-1; TRBD1 matches 7 bases. The trim removed 4 bases at V and 10 bases at J, leaving 6 bases unmatched. The CDR3 loop spans 12 amino acids. The V gene's germline CDR1 is MNHNY and CDR2 SVGAGI (reference sequence). In DNA, the CDR3 is TGTGCCAGCAGTTCCCCGGACAGGAGAGCTTTCTTT. Amino acids: CASSSPDRRAFF.

This chain uses TRBV7-9 with TRBJ2-2, with 11 bases that match TRBD1. Germline-derived CDR1 and CDR2 are SEHNR and FQNEAQ (reference sequence). With 5 bases clipped from V and 0 bases from J, the junction kept 8 bases outside the gene matches. This CDR3 has 18 residues. Written as DNA, the CDR3 is TGTGCCAGCAGCCAGGACAGGGGGCCCAATTCGAACACCGGGGAGCTGTTTTTT. It is translated as CASSQDRGPNSNTGELFF.

This clone was counted only a few times. The chain joins TRBV14 to TRBJ1-6; 8 positions match TRBD1. The CDR3 spans 14 residues. The germline V gene encodes CDR1 SGHDN and CDR2 FVKESK. The V and J ends lost 1 base and 16 bases, in that order; junction bases with no gene match: 9. CDR3 DNA: TGTGCCAGCAGCCAAGGAGCAGGGGGCCTCATACTCCACTTT. Translation: CASSQGAGGLILHF.

This clone was observed a few times. The V call is TRBV21-1, the J call TRBJ1-2. TRBV21-1 is a recognized pseudogene. There are 10 residues in the CDR3. The CDR3 bases are TGTGCTCAGCCCCTAGAAAGCTACACCTTC. This codes for CAQPLESYTF.

V is TRBV27 and J is TRBJ1-1, with 7 positions matching TRBD1. Germline CDR1 is MNHEY and CDR2 is SMNVEV (reference sequence). V trimming: 1 base; J trimming: 0 bases; junction bases outside the gene matches: 5. CDR3 length: 16 amino acids. For the CDR3, the DNA is TGTGCCAGCAGTTTATTGTCACAGGGGATGAACACTGAAGCTTTCTTT. Residues: CASSLLSQGMNTEAFF.

The chain combines TRBV2 with TRBJ2-6; the D gene is possibly TRBD2 (5 bases). The CDR3 loop spans 18 amino acids. Trimming shortened V by 7 bases and J by 1 base, and 20 bases separated the two germline ends. Germline CDR1 is SNHLY and CDR2 is FYNNEI. Here the CDR3 reads CASTPGKREMSGANVLTF. The CDR3, as DNA: TGTGCCAGCACTCCGGGTAAAAGGGAGATGTCTGGGGCCAACGTCCTGACTTTC. The full variable domain, its missing parts supplied by reference TRBV2 and TRBJ2-6, is EPEVTQTPSHQVTQMGQEVILRCVPISNHLYFYWYRQILGQKVEFLVSFYNNEISEKSEIFDDQFSVERPDGSNFTLKIRSTKLEDSAMYFCASTPGKREMSGANVLTFGAGSRLTVL.

The chain couples TRBV5-1 to TRBJ2-7, with 10 bases lining up with TRBD2. The CDR3 totals 14 residues. J gave up 3 bases and V 3 bases, and 3 bases lay outside the gene matches. The germline V gene encodes CDR1 SGHRS and CDR2 YFSETQ. The CDR3, as DNA: TGCGCCAGCAGCTCAAAGCGGGAGGGCTACGAGCAGTACTTC. It specifies CASSSKREGYEQYF.